This TCR beta chain originates from a study of control samples from healthy donors and cancer patients. Here immunoSEQ multiplex PCR was the method, and the copy in TCRdb shows in-frame clones only, minus some. Of about 85,000 clones listed, roughly 90% are singletons. This CDR3 contains 17 residues. The trim removed 1 base at V and 2 bases at J, leaving 6 bases unmatched. CDR1 SGHAT and CDR2 FQNNGV come from the germline V gene. The chain combines TRBV11-2 with TRBJ2-3, with 10 bases that match TRBD2. The sequenced sample was blood. This receptor was obtained from a man aged 50-60 years in good health. The CDR3 nucleotides read TGTGCCAGCAGCTTAGGTGTAGCGGGGGGCGACACAGATACGCAGTATTTT. This sequence encodes CASSLGVAGGDTDTQYF.